This section outlines one T cell receptor beta chain sequence together with its context. The antigen remains unidentified. This same CDR3 is encoded by further DNA sequences in the sample. PCR used 60 Vbeta primers and 13 Jbeta primers. Generated by immunoSEQ multiplex PCR, the TCRdb table keeps only in-frame clones and is missing some. The sample consists of 190,000 or so clones, 75% to 90% of them appearing once. The ends lost 0 bases at V and 4 bases at J; junction bases unmatched: 5. Germline V gene lookup returns CDR1 GTSNPN and CDR2 SVGIG (reference sequence). This CDR3 contains 14 residues. The source of the sample is a study of cytomegalovirus exposure and HLA in healthy donors. Turning to the study itself: Under 90% of roughly 430 genotyped donors fell in the Caucasian-associated ancestry cluster. Study conclusions and caveats: Later analysis identified 15,000 to 20,000 TCR beta sequences associated with HLA alleles, using a false discovery rate threshold of 0.05.

The chain combines TRBV30 with TRBJ1-1; 7 nucleotides align to TRBD1. The sample taken for sequencing was PBMCs. This TCR was sampled from a man aged 45-60 years in good health and CMV-seronegative. The CDR3 is CAWSVLRGRTEAFF. CDR3 coding DNA: TGTGCCTGGAGTGTCCTAAGGGGGCGCACTGAAGCTTTCTTT.